The rows below give T cell receptor beta chains drawn from one sample of a study of blood T cell repertoires in COVID-19. Data came from immunoSEQ multiplex PCR; TCRdb stores just in-frame clones and leaves some out. This table has hundreds of thousands of clones, 86% appearing once. The sample comprised PBMCs or T cells enriched from blood (not recorded which). Every receptor here comes from a man aged 18 to 29 who had recovered from COVID-19. Each CDR3 is given with its conserved first and last residue. D genes are given only for firm matches. Clone size is not always given. Where it is, it says once, few, many or a class for expanded clones.

D	J	size	V	CDR3	DNA
TRBD1	TRBJ2-2	NA	TRBV15	CATSRDRGQSGELFF	TGTGCCACCAGCAGAGACAGGGGGCAGAGCGGGGAGCTGTTTTTT
TRBD2	TRBJ2-1	NA	TRBV2	CASSRGLAGAFSSYNEQFF	TGTGCCAGCAGTCGCGGACTAGCGGGCGCCTTTAGCTCCTACAATGAGCAGTTCTTC
TRBD1	TRBJ1-4	NA	TRBV30	CAWSLKGQNFNGVFF	TGTGCCTGGAGTCTTAAGGGACAGAATTTTAATGGAGTGTTTTTT
NA	TRBJ1-3	NA	TRBV7-9	CASSYGVPSSGNTIYF	TGTGCCAGCAGCTACGGAGTGCCGAGCTCTGGAAACACCATATATTTT
TRBD2	TRBJ2-7	NA	TRBV7-2	CASSSGTSGVGYEQYF	TGTGCCAGCAGCTCTGGGACTAGCGGGGTTGGTTACGAGCAGTACTTC
NA	TRBJ1-2	NA	TRBV30	CAWGQNNYGYTF	TGTGCCTGGGGACAGAATAACTATGGCTACACCTTC
TRBD1	TRBJ1-5	NA	TRBV11-2	CASSSGGTFNQPQHF	TGTGCCAGCAGCTCAGGGGGGACCTTCAATCAGCCCCAGCATTTT
TRBD2	TRBJ2-3	once	TRBV29-1	CSVGRGGADTQYF	TGCAGCGTTGGACGCGGGGGTGCAGATACGCAGTATTTT
NA	TRBJ1-2	NA	TRBV10-3	CAISGQGGNYGYTF	TGTGCCATCAGTGGGCAGGGAGGCAACTATGGCTACACCTTC
TRBD1	TRBJ1-1	NA	TRBV5-8	CASSPGQGWNTEAFF	TGTGCCAGCAGCCCTGGACAGGGCTGGAACACTGAAGCTTTCTTT
NA	TRBJ2-1	NA	TRBV7-3	CASSLISGSSYNEQFF	TGTGCCAGCAGCTTAATTTCCGGGAGCTCCTACAATGAGCAGTTCTTC
TRBD1	TRBJ1-4	once	TRBV2	CASSTRDSANEKLFF	TGTGCCAGCAGCACCCGGGACAGCGCTAATGAAAAACTGTTTTTT
NA	TRBJ1-3	NA	TRBV11-2	CASSSPLSSGNTIYF	TGTGCCAGCAGCTCCCCCCTTTCCTCTGGAAACACCATATATTTT
TRBD1	TRBJ1-4	NA	TRBV7-9	CASSSQGGWVYEKLFF	TGTGCCAGCAGCTCACAGGGGGGATGGGTATATGAAAAACTGTTTTTT
NA	TRBJ1-1	NA	TRBV4-1	CASSRAGGTEAFF	TGCGCCAGCAGCCGAGCCGGGGGCACTGAAGCTTTCTTT
TRBD2	TRBJ2-7	NA	TRBV5-1	CASSLTSGGDYEQYF	TGCGCCAGCAGCCTAACTAGCGGGGGGGACTACGAGCAGTACTTC
NA	TRBJ2-7	NA	TRBV3-1/TRBV3-2	CASSHRAYEQYF	TGTGCCAGCAGCCACCGTGCCTACGAGCAGTACTTC
NA	TRBJ1-6	NA	TRBV4-1	CASSQGPERLSFNSPLHF	TGCGCCAGCAGCCAAGGGCCCGAAAGACTTTCTTTTAATTCACCCCTCCACTTT
NA	TRBJ2-1	NA	TRBV11-1	CASSLNENEQFF	TGTGCCAGCAGCTTAAACGAGAATGAGCAGTTCTTC
NA	TRBJ1-1	NA	TRBV18	CASSPSLTPVGGNTEAFF	TGTGCCAGCTCACCATCCCTCACCCCGGTAGGGGGGAACACTGAAGCTTTCTTT
NA	TRBJ2-7	NA	TRBV19	CASSIIYGRVAYEQYF	TGTGCCAGTAGTATAATCTACGGCAGGGTGGCCTACGAGCAGTACTTC
NA	TRBJ1-1	NA	TRBV10-3	CAISSGTHQANTEAFF	TGTGCCATCAGTTCCGGGACTCATCAAGCGAACACTGAAGCTTTCTTT
TRBD1	TRBJ2-1	NA	TRBV18	CASSQGQNNEQFF	TGTGCCAGCTCACAGGGACAGAACAATGAGCAGTTCTTC
TRBD1	TRBJ2-2	NA	TRBV24-1	CATSDPGQYTGELFF	TGTGCCACCAGTGATCCGGGACAGTACACCGGGGAGCTGTTTTTT
NA	TRBJ1-2	NA	TRBV28	CASSSGTLMGGYTF	TGTGCCAGCAGTTCGGGGACTCTTATGGGTGGCTACACCTTC
TRBD2	TRBJ2-5	NA	TRBV10-1	CASSDIAGGTETQYF	TGCGCCAGCAGTGATATAGCGGGGGGCACGGAGACCCAGTACTTC
TRBD2	TRBJ2-7	NA	TRBV6-5	CASSTSGLAAYEQYF	TGTGCCAGCAGTACCTCGGGACTAGCCGCCTACGAGCAGTACTTC
TRBD1	TRBJ2-2	NA	TRBV2	CATTTGINTGELFF	TGTGCCACCACGACAGGGATTAACACCGGGGAGCTGTTTTTT
TRBD1	TRBJ1-2	few	TRBV19	CASTIGQGYGYTF	TGTGCCAGTACCATTGGACAGGGCTATGGCTACACCTTC
TRBD2	TRBJ2-1	NA	TRBV5-5	CASSLLRLAGDYNEQFF	TGTGCCAGCAGCCTACTAAGACTAGCGGGAGATTACAATGAGCAGTTCTTC
NA	TRBJ1-6	once	TRBV25-1	CASSGGRGSSYNSPLHF	TGTGCCAGCAGTGGCGGAAGGGGAAGCTCCTATAATTCACCCCTCCACTTT
TRBD1	TRBJ2-7	NA	TRBV27	CASGGMFRDRAFHEQYF	TGTGCCAGCGGAGGGATGTTCCGGGACAGGGCGTTCCACGAGCAGTACTTC
NA	TRBJ1-1	NA	TRBV7-2	CASSLGLRAAAFF	TGTGCCAGCAGCTTAGGCCTCAGGGCCGCAGCTTTCTTT
NA	TRBJ1-4	once	TRBV28	CASISGGREKLFF	TGTGCCAGCATTTCGGGGGGCCGTGAAAAACTGTTTTTT
TRBD1	TRBJ2-3	NA	TRBV27	CASSLMTGADTQYF	TGTGCCAGCAGTTTAATGACAGGGGCAGATACGCAGTATTTT
NA	TRBJ1-4	once	TRBV19	CASSTWRARSEKLFF	TGTGCCAGTAGTACGTGGAGGGCCCGGTCAGAAAAACTGTTTTTT
NA	TRBJ1-6	NA	TRBV11-2	CASSLGRGSPLHF	TGTGCCAGCAGCTTAGGCAGGGGTTCACCCCTCCACTTT
TRBD1	TRBJ1-3	NA	TRBV5-4	CASSSGQGSGNTIYF	TGTGCCAGCAGCTCTGGACAGGGCTCTGGAAACACCATATATTTT
NA	TRBJ2-7	once	TRBV11-3	CASSLDFANGAYEQYF	TGTGCCAGCAGCTTAGACTTCGCTAACGGTGCCTACGAGCAGTACTTC
TRBD1	TRBJ1-2	NA	TRBV19	CASSIGNRGYGYTF	TGTGCCAGTAGTATAGGTAACAGGGGATATGGCTACACCTTC
TRBD1	TRBJ2-5	once	TRBV11-2	CASRKQGVQETQYF	TGTGCCAGCAGAAAACAGGGGGTCCAAGAGACCCAGTACTTC
TRBD2	TRBJ2-1	NA	TRBV3-1/TRBV3-2	CASSRPGTSGRSEQFF	TGTGCCAGCAGCCGGCCCGGGACTAGCGGGAGAAGTGAGCAGTTCTTC
NA	TRBJ2-2	once	TRBV10-2	CASAWNTGELFF	TGCGCCAGCGCGTGGAACACCGGGGAGCTGTTTTTT
NA	TRBJ2-1	NA	TRBV12-3/TRBV12-4	CASSPGYEQFF	TGTGCCAGCAGTCCGGGGTATGAGCAGTTCTTC